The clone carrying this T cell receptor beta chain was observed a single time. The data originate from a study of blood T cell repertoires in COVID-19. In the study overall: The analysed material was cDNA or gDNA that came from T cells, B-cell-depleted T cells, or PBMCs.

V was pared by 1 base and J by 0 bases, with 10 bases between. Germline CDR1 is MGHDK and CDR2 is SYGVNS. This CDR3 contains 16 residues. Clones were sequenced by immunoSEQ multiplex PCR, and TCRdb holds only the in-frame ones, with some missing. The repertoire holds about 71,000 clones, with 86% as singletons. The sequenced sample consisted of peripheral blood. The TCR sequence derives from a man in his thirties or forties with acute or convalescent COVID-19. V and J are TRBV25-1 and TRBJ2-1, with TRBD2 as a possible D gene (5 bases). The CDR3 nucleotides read TGTGCCAGCAGTGAATTCCCCGGGAACTCCTACAATGAGCAGTTCTTC. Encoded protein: CASSEFPGNSYNEQFF.